A single sample gave rise to the 20 T cell receptor beta chains below, sequenced in a study of OX40 agonist ivuxolimab in advanced cancers. The assay was immunoSEQ multiplex PCR, and TCRdb's table has in-frame clones only and misses some. The sample has tens of thousands of clones, 87% seen once. Sequencing was performed on CD4+ or CD8+ T cells sorted from blood, taken in a trial of the OX40 agonist ivuxolimab. These receptors were obtained from an adult with an advanced solid tumor such as melanoma, head and neck, liver or kidney cancer.

The rearrangement joins TRBV29-1 to TRBJ2-5; D is perhaps TRBD1 (6 bases). Trimming took 7 bases from V and 0 from J, leaving 9 bases between them. Germline lookup yields CDR1 SQVTM and CDR2 ANQGSEA. The CDR3 runs to 12 residues. Here the CDR3 reads CSARTDQETQYF. DNA for the CDR3: TGCAGCGCTAGGACAGACCAAGAGACCCAGTACTTC.

The V gene is TRBV30, the J gene TRBJ2-5, with 9 bases matching TRBD1. With V trimmed by 0 bases and J by 5 bases, 7 bases remained unmatched. The CDR3 contains 15 residues. Germline loops: CDR1 GTSNPN, CDR2 SVGIG (reference sequence). The CDR3 reads CAWSVLGQGLETQYF. CDR3 nucleotide sequence: TGTGCCTGGAGTGTACTTGGACAGGGGCTTGAGACCCAGTACTTC. Looking up the rest from reference TRBV30 and TRBJ2-5 gives the full variable domain: SQTIHQWPATLVQPVGSPLSLECTVEGTSNPNLYWYRQAAGRGLQLLFYSVGIGQISSEVPQNLSASRPQDRQFILSSKKLLLSDSGFYLCAWSVLGQGLETQYFGPGTRLLVL.

This clone was seen just once. The chain joins TRBV5-1 to TRBJ2-5, with D tentatively TRBD1 (6 bases). The V and J ends lost 3 bases and 4 bases respectively, with 13 bases between them. This CDR3 has 14 amino acids. CDR1 and CDR2 (germline): SGHRS, YFSETQ. This CDR3 reads CASSSLTGGETQYF. CDR3 in DNA: TGCGCCAGCAGCTCCTTGACAGGCGGAGAGACCCAGTACTTC.

The chain recombines TRBV21-1 with TRBJ2-7; the DNA was not compared with TRBD2, the D call given in the table. TRBV21-1 represents a pseudogene. The CDR3 extends over 11 amino acids. The CDR3, as DNA: TGTGCCAGCACCGCCGGGGGGGAGCAGTACTTC. Its translation: CASTAGGEQYF.

The V and J genes are TRBV7-3 and TRBJ2-1; 8 bases are a match to TRBD2. The CDR3 consists of 15 residues. V was clipped by 5 bases and J by 8 bases; unmatched bases: 11. Germline CDR1 SGHTA, CDR2 FQGTGA. Written as DNA, the CDR3 is TGTGCCAGCAGCATTTCTAGCGGGCTATTCTATGAGCAGTTCTTC. Its translation is CASSISSGLFYEQFF.

The V gene is TRBV7-3, the J gene TRBJ2-6; D not certain. The germline V and J ends were trimmed by 2 bases and 0 bases, with 14 bases remaining between them. Germline V gene data show CDR1 as SGHTA and CDR2 as FQGTGA. The CDR3 runs 18 residues. The CDR3 spells CASSLLVVWDSGANVLTF. In DNA form, the CDR3 reads TGTGCCAGCAGCTTATTGGTCGTGTGGGACTCTGGGGCCAACGTCCTGACTTTC.

The rearrangement links TRBV7-9 to TRBJ1-5; 10 bases fit TRBD1. The V gene's germline CDR1 is SEHNR and CDR2 FQNEAQ (reference sequence). Trimming at V came to 5 bases and at J to 1 base, leaving 5 bases not matched to a gene. The CDR3 is 16 residues long. The DNA of the CDR3 is TGTGCCAGCAGCCCCGGGACAGGGGCGAGCAATCAGCCCCAGCATTTT. Protein sequence: CASSPGTGASNQPQHF.

V is TRBV19 and J is TRBJ1-1, with 8 nucleotides matching TRBD1. J lost 5 bases, V lost 6 bases, and 5 bases had no gene match. The CDR3 loop spans 13 amino acids. Germline CDR1 reads LNHDA; CDR2 reads SQIVND (reference sequence). The CDR3 region is CASSEQGGTEAFF. The CDR3, as DNA: TGTGCCAGTAGCGAACAGGGGGGGACTGAAGCTTTCTTT.

The chain combines TRBV5-4 with TRBJ2-5; TRBD2 might be the D (6 bases). Germline V lookup: CDR1 SGHNT, CDR2 YYREEE (reference sequence). Trimming cost V 4 bases and J 1 base, with 11 bases left between them. This CDR3 spans 14 amino acids. CDR3 loop: CASSPTSFQETQYF. In DNA form, the CDR3 reads TGTGCCAGCAGCCCGACTAGTTTCCAAGAGACCCAGTACTTC. The full variable domain, in which reference TRBV5-4 and TRBJ2-5 provide the parts outside the CDR3, is ETGVTQSPTHLIKTRGQQVTLRCSSQSGHNTVSWYQQALGQGPQFIFQYYREEENGRGNFPPRFSGLQFPNYSSELNVNALELDDSALYLCASSPTSFQETQYFGPGTRLLVL.

V and J are TRBV10-3 and TRBJ1-4; 9 positions match TRBD1. The CDR3 loop spans 13 amino acids. CDR1 and CDR2 (germline): ENHRY, SYGVKD. The J segment lost 8 bases and the V segment lost 10 bases, leaving 8 bases of the junction unmatched. CDR3 sequence reads: CATTGGAGEKLFF. DNA of the CDR3: TGTGCCACCACAGGGGGCGCGGGCGAAAAACTGTTTTTT.

V usage is TRBV5-1 and J usage is TRBJ1-6; D might be TRBD1 (5 bases). Trimming shortened V by 4 bases and J by 4 bases, and 12 bases separated the two germline ends. The CDR3 is made up of 15 amino acids. Germline values: CDR1 SGHRS, CDR2 YFSETQ. For the CDR3, the DNA is TGCGCCAGCAGCAAGGAACGGGGGTATAATTCACCCCTCCACTTT. Its translation is CASSKERGYNSPLHF.

This rearrangement joins TRBV11-3 to TRBJ2-3; no clear D. Looked up from germline, CDR1 is SGHNT and CDR2 is YENEEA. V was pared by 1 base and J by 2 bases, with 16 bases between. The CDR3 is 17 amino acids. The CDR3 protein is CASSLGVRVSPTDTQYF. CDR3 nucleotides: TGTGCCAGCAGCTTAGGAGTCCGCGTCAGCCCCACAGATACGCAGTATTTT.

The genes are TRBV7-3 and TRBJ2-1; 7 positions match TRBD2. The V gene end was trimmed by 0 bases and the J gene end by 6 bases; junction bases not matched to a gene: 5. Germline V gene lookup returns CDR1 SGHTA and CDR2 FQGTGA. The CDR3 covers 15 residues. CDR3 loop: CASSLTAGELNEQFF. DNA for the CDR3: TGTGCCAGCAGCTTAACGGCGGGAGAACTCAATGAGCAGTTCTTC.

V usage is TRBV6-1 and J usage is TRBJ2-7; unclear D gene. Trimming pared 8 bases from V and 3 bases from J, leaving 8 bases between. The length of the CDR3 is 11 residues. Germline-derived CDR1 and CDR2 are MNHNS and SASEGT. The CDR3 loop is CASARNYEQYF. CDR3 bases: TGTGCCAGCGCTCGAAACTACGAGCAGTACTTC.

CDR3 DNA: TGTGCCAGCTCACCACCGTCCAGGGGGATTTACGAGCAGTACTTC. Translating it yields CASSPPSRGIYEQYF. The rearrangement joins TRBV18 to TRBJ2-7; 7 bases agree with TRBD1. CDR3 length: 15 amino acids. V gave up 0 bases and J gave up 4 bases; unmatched junction bases: 6. Germline loops: CDR1 KGHSH, CDR2 LQKENI. Using reference TRBV18 and TRBJ2-7 for the parts outside the CDR3, the full variable domain is NAGVMQNPRHLVRRRGQEARLRCSPMKGHSHVYWYRQLPEEGLKFMVYLQKENIIDESGMPKERFSAEFPKEGPSILRIQQVVRGDSAAYFCASSPPSRGIYEQYFGPGTRLTVT.

This chain links TRBV6-1 with TRBJ1-5, with D possibly matching TRBD1 (6 bases). Germline loops: CDR1 MNHNS, CDR2 SASEGT. V was shortened by 5 bases and J by 0 bases, with 11 bases between the two germline ends. This CDR3 is 15 amino acids long. CDR3 sequence: CASSKGVYSNQPQHF. CDR3 DNA sequence: TGTGCCAGCAGTAAGGGGGTCTATAGCAATCAGCCCCAGCATTTT.

The sample holds a few counts of this clone. Other nucleotide sequences from this sample produce the same CDR3. The J gene is TRBJ1-1, the V gene TRBV30, with D tentatively TRBD1 (6 bases). This CDR3 comprises 14 residues. CDR1 GTSNPN and CDR2 SVGIG come from the germline V gene (reference sequence). V was shortened by 4 bases and J by 4 bases, with 16 bases between the two germline ends. DNA for the CDR3: TGTGCCTGGACCCCAACAGGGAGGAGCACTGAAGCTTTCTTT. This sequence encodes CAWTPTGRSTEAFF.

The chain uses TRBV5-1 and TRBJ2-2; 9 bases fit TRBD2. The CDR3 contains 16 residues. Looked up from germline, CDR1 is SGHRS and CDR2 is YFSETQ. The J segment lost 6 bases and the V segment lost 0 bases, leaving 6 bases of the junction unmatched. The CDR3 DNA is TGCGCCAGCAGCTTGGCTAGCGGGGCCCGGGCCGGGGAGCTGTTTTTT. Amino acids: CASSLASGARAGELFF.

V and J are TRBV5-4 and TRBJ1-1; TRBD1 agrees at 8 bases. Germline V gene sequence: CDR1 SGHNT, CDR2 YYREEE (reference sequence). This CDR3 spans 16 amino acids. The V gene end was trimmed by 3 bases and the J gene end by 4 bases; junction bases not matched to a gene: 11. CDR3 residues: CASSWGLEQGGTEAFF. CDR3 in DNA: TGTGCCAGCAGCTGGGGGCTAGAACAGGGGGGCACTGAAGCTTTCTTT.

The chain is built from TRBV10-3 and TRBJ2-5; no clear D gene. The CDR3 extends over 15 amino acids. CDR1 and CDR2 from the germline V gene are ENHRY and SYGVKD. The V gene lost 1 base and the J gene lost 2 bases, with 11 bases spanning the gap. The CDR3 coding sequence is TGTGCCATCAGTGAGTACGGGCTTGGTCAAGAGACCCAGTACTTC. Amino acid sequence: CAISEYGLGQETQYF.